This TCR beta chain was recorded in a study of T cell clonality in common variable immunodeficiency. V was clipped by 4 bases and J by 4 bases; unmatched bases: 3. The CDR3 has 14 amino acids. Per germline, CDR1 LNHDA and CDR2 SQIVND (reference sequence). Libraries were prepared by immunoSEQ multiplex PCR; TCRdb keeps only in-frame clonotypes and omits some of them. This sample comprises about 34,000 clones, none seen once only. This clone was observed many times. The read falls 3 residues short of the CDR3 end, and the missing part is taken from the germline J gene. The V call is TRBV19, the J call TRBJ2-1; 8 bases are a match to TRBD2. The receptor's source is a person aged 18-69 years in good health. The sequenced sample consisted of peripheral blood mononuclear cells. CDR3: CASSNSGGYNEQFF. The sequenced CDR3 bases are TGTGCCAGTAGTAACAGCGGGGGATACAATGAG.